This passage covers 4 T cell receptor beta chains from one sample sequenced in a study of T cells in Graves' hyperthyroidism and ophthalmopathy. Template material for amplifying TCR beta CDR3 regions consisted of RNA transcripts. The HTBI primer set drove a first-round RT-PCR of the TCR CDR3. TCRdb itself ran the multiplex PCR reads through MiXCR, one entry per CDR3 protein. The sample has 550,000 to 600,000 distinct CDR3 sequences, 13% to 15% seen once. Sequenced input: blood. These receptor sequences come from a woman aged 18-29 years with Graves' ophthalmopathy.

In this sample, this clonotype turned up many times. This sequence joins TRBV5-6 and TRBJ1-1, with 8 bases lining up with TRBD1. V was pared by 4 bases and J by 4 bases, with 6 bases of the junction left unmatched. From germline, CDR1 is SGHDT and CDR2 YYEEEE. The CDR3 consists of 14 residues. This chain's CDR3 is CASSTTGDGTEAFF. CDR3 nucleotides: TGTGCCAGCAGCACGACAGGGGACGGCACTGAAGCTTTCTTT.

This clonotype came up many times. V and J are TRBV12-3 or TRBV12-4 and TRBJ1-4; the D is unclear. The CDR3 runs 15 residues. V was clipped by 4 bases and J by 4 bases, with 13 bases between them. CDR3 amino acids: CASSSLIQSNEKLFF. The CDR3 bases are TGTGCCAGCAGTTCTTTAATCCAGAGTAATGAAAAACTGTTTTTT.

For this clonotype: Just one base apart from a much larger clone, this may be a read error. The V gene is TRBV11-2, the J gene TRBJ2-7; the D gene is possibly TRBD2 (6 bases). The CDR3 is 14 amino acids. Trimming shortened V by 5 bases and J by 2 bases, and 13 bases separated the two germline ends. Germline V gene data show CDR1 as SGHAT and CDR2 as FQNNGV. The CDR3 loop reads CASSLRDWTYEQYF. The DNA for the CDR3 is TGTGCCAGCAGCCTACGGGACTGGACCTACGAGCAGTACTTC.

Here the CDR3 reads CASGPMVGDTQYF. The CDR3 DNA follows: TGTGCCAGCGGCCCCATGGTGGGGGATACGCAGTATTTT. V and J are TRBV7-2 and TRBJ2-3; D uncertain. The CDR3 loop spans 13 amino acids. Germline CDR1 SGHTA, CDR2 FQGNSA. The V and J ends lost 8 bases and 6 bases respectively, with 15 bases between them.